This TCR beta chain was documented in a study of beta chain features in type 1 diabetes. This clone was counted a few times. As yet, its antigen is unknown. General study results and limits: Unsettled here was the matter of whether HLA type influences TCRB rearrangement. In every one of the four CD4+ subsets, TCRB CDR3s were moderately but significantly shorter in Type 1 diabetes patients.

Sorted populations all exceeded 95% purity. Expressed TCRB transcripts were sequenced because the isolated RNA had all been reverse transcribed beforehand. Measured with immunoSEQ multiplex PCR; TCRdb has only the in-frame clones, and not every one. The table records about 240,000 clones, about 25% of them present only once. The TCR originated in a man aged 30 to 39 in good health. Sequenced material: central memory CD4+ T cells from blood.

The CDR3 DNA sequence: TGTGCCAGCAGCTTATCCTACAATGAGCAGTTCTTC. Its protein product is CASSLSYNEQFF. The chain combines TRBV7-9 with TRBJ2-1; D remains ambiguous. V was trimmed by 2 bases and J by 1 base, leaving 0 bases between them. Germline values: CDR1 SEHNR, CDR2 FQNEAQ (reference sequence). This CDR3 region has 12 residues.